The 20 T cell receptor beta chains in this list originate from one sample, sequenced in a study of blood T cells in healthy people across ages. Alongside a J-beta primer mix, a sample-barcoded 5' primer served in a second PCR lasting about 7 to 11 cycles. TCRdb reanalysed the 5' RACE reads using MiXCR and keeps one entry per CDR3 protein. The sample contains around 1,800,000 distinct CDR3 sequences, around 42% of which appear only once. The sequencing input was blood. These receptors were obtained from a human donor in good health.

This chain links TRBV20-1 with TRBJ2-1; TRBD2 matches at 14 bases. Germline V gene lookup returns CDR1 DFQATT and CDR2 SNEGSKA (reference sequence). V was pared by 5 bases and J by 7 bases, with 10 bases of the junction left unmatched. The CDR3 totals 16 residues. The CDR3 sequence: CSAARLAGGHENEQFF. CDR3 in DNA: TGCAGTGCTGCGAGACTAGCGGGGGGGCACGAGAATGAGCAGTTCTTC.

This chain links TRBV2 with TRBJ2-6, with unresolved D. V was trimmed by 6 bases and J by 4 bases, leaving 13 bases between them. The CDR3 loop spans 15 amino acids. Germline CDR1 SNHLY, CDR2 FYNNEI. CDR3 bases: TGTGCCAGCAGGGTAGATAAATCCGGGGCCAACGTCCTGACTTTC. Protein: CASRVDKSGANVLTF. Drawing the rest from reference TRBV2 and TRBJ2-6, the complete variable domain is EPEVTQTPSHQVTQMGQEVILRCVPISNHLYFYWYRQILGQKVEFLVSFYNNEISEKSEIFDDQFSVERPDGSNFTLKIRSTKLEDSAMYFCASRVDKSGANVLTFGAGSRLTVL.

V gene TRBV20-1 combines with J gene TRBJ1-6; D unresolved. The germline CDR1 and CDR2 sequences are DFQATT and SNEGSKA (reference sequence). There are 15 residues in the CDR3. The ends were cut back, 6 bases at V and 8 bases at J, with 20 bases in the middle. The CDR3 is CSAQVPGLMDSPLHF. The CDR3 DNA reads TGCAGTGCCCAGGTCCCGGGATTGATGGATTCACCCCTCCACTTT.

This clonotype was observed a few times. V gene TRBV6-5 combines with J gene TRBJ2-5, with D uncertain. This CDR3 region has 14 residues. Per the germline V gene, CDR1 is MNHEY and CDR2 is SVGAGI. V gave up 0 bases and J gave up 0 bases, with 5 bases separating them. Here the CDR3 DNA reads TGTGCCAGCAGTTACTCTGCTAACCAAGAGACCCAGTACTTC. Encoded protein: CASSYSANQETQYF.

The V call is TRBV4-3, the J call TRBJ1-6; maybe TRBD1 (6 bases). Trimming took off 0 bases at V and 8 bases at J, with 11 bases between the two ends. Germline CDR1 and CDR2: LGHNA and YSLEER. The CDR3 spans 15 residues. This CDR3 is CASSQDWGAYSPLHF. Here the CDR3 DNA reads TGCGCCAGCAGCCAAGATTGGGGGGCGTATTCACCCCTCCACTTT.

This clonotype was counted a single time. The V call is TRBV6-2 or TRBV6-3, the J call TRBJ2-4, with 7 bases matching TRBD1. This CDR3 comprises 15 residues. After removal of 4 bases from V and 13 bases from J, the junction contained 16 bases not matched to a gene. The germline gives CDR1 MNHEY, CDR2 SVGEGT. The CDR3 sequence: CASSFRDSSFNEQYF. As DNA, the CDR3 is TGTGCCAGCAGTTTCCGGGACAGCAGCTTCAATGAGCAGTACTTC.

The V call is TRBV20-1, the J call TRBJ1-5, with D unresolved. V was cut by 0 bases and J by 5 bases, with 11 bases left in between. The CDR3 extends over 14 amino acids. Germline values: CDR1 DFQATT, CDR2 SNEGSKA (reference sequence). As DNA, the CDR3 is TGCAGTGCTAGAGAGTCCAACAGAGATCAGCCCCAGCATTTT. Translating gives CSARESNRDQPQHF.

This clonotype was seen more than once but under ten times. This chain links TRBV10-3 with TRBJ1-2, with D possibly being TRBD1 (5 bases). The CDR3 length is 13 residues. CDR1 and CDR2 from the germline V gene are ENHRY and SYGVKD. V was shortened by 1 base and J by 8 bases, with 11 bases between the two germline ends. CDR3 sequence: CAISEYPRGGYTF. The CDR3 bases are TGTGCCATCAGTGAGTACCCGAGGGGAGGCTACACCTTC.

The rearrangement uses TRBV4-3 and TRBJ2-2; 8 nucleotides align to TRBD2. CDR1 and CDR2 (germline): LGHNA, YSLEER. The CDR3 length is 21 residues. V was pared by 0 bases and J by 2 bases, with 17 bases of the junction left unmatched. The CDR3 loop reads CASSQDRGAGGFLLNTGELFF. In nucleotides, the CDR3 is TGCGCCAGCAGCCAAGATAGGGGGGCGGGGGGATTCCTACTAAACACCGGGGAGCTGTTTTTT.

The chain links TRBV15 to TRBJ2-1; 7 nucleotides line up with TRBD2. This CDR3 has 16 residues. The V and J ends lost 4 bases and 2 bases, in that order; junction bases with no gene match: 8. Germline V gives CDR1 LNHNV, CDR2 YYDKDF (reference sequence). The CDR3 loop is CATSTFGGLTYNEQFF. CDR3 DNA sequence: TGTGCCACCAGCACCTTCGGGGGACTAACCTACAATGAGCAGTTCTTC.

The chain has TRBV4-2 and TRBJ1-5; no clear D gene. Germline V gives CDR1 LGHNA, CDR2 YNFKEQ. The CDR3 runs to 15 residues. Trimming took 3 bases from V and 3 from J, leaving 12 bases between them. This chain's CDR3 is CASSHDTAHNQPQHF. The CDR3 DNA reads TGTGCCAGCAGCCATGATACAGCGCACAATCAGCCCCAGCATTTT.

This clonotype was detected a few times. The V gene is TRBV4-2, the J gene TRBJ2-4; TRBD2 matches at 13 bases. This CDR3 contains 16 residues. Trimming at V came to 4 bases and at J to 8 bases, leaving 8 bases not matched to a gene. Per the germline V gene, CDR1 is LGHNA and CDR2 is YNFKEQ. CDR3 DNA sequence: TGTGCCAGCAGCCCTACTAGCGGGGGGGCCATGGACATTCAGTACTTC. Translating it yields CASSPTSGGAMDIQYF.

Only one count was recorded for this clonotype. This rearrangement joins TRBV6-5 to TRBJ1-5, with 7 bases that match TRBD1. J was trimmed by 5 bases and V by 4 bases; bases with no gene match: 5. The germline V gene has CDR1 MNHEY and CDR2 SVGAGI. The CDR3 is 14 residues long. This CDR3 reads CASSLGTEDQPQHF. In DNA form, the CDR3 reads TGTGCCAGCAGTTTAGGGACAGAGGATCAGCCCCAGCATTTT.

This rearrangement joins TRBV12-5 to TRBJ1-1; D gene unclear. Germline V CDR1 and CDR2: LGHNT, FRNRAP. V lost 3 bases to trimming and J lost 1 base, with 6 bases between them. The CDR3 is 13 residues long. The CDR3 is CASGLKENTEAFF. CDR3 sequence (DNA): TGTGCTAGTGGTTTAAAGGAGAACACTGAAGCTTTCTTT.

This clonotype came up a few times. V is TRBV20-1 and J is TRBJ1-5; D perhaps matches TRBD1 (6 bases). The V and J ends lost 7 bases and 5 bases respectively, with 12 bases between them. The germline gives CDR1 DFQATT, CDR2 SNEGSKA (reference sequence). There are 12 residues in the CDR3. DNA for the CDR3: TGCAGTGGGTCCCCAGGGGATCAGCCCCAGCATTTT. It yields the protein CSGSPGDQPQHF.

V usage is TRBV6-6 and J usage is TRBJ1-5; D gene ambiguous. Per the germline V gene, CDR1 is MNHNY and CDR2 is SVGAGI (reference sequence). The V end was cut by 2 bases, the J end by 7 bases, with 12 bases between. This CDR3 has 14 residues. In DNA form, the CDR3 reads TGTGCCAGCAGTTACAGTGTCCGCGACCAGCCCCAGCATTTT. This encodes CASSYSVRDQPQHF.

Turning to this clonotype: Possible read error: a much larger clone is one base away. V gene TRBV4-1 combines with J gene TRBJ2-5; D gene unclear. Germline values: CDR1 MGHRA, CDR2 YSYEKL. The CDR3 is 15 amino acids. CDR3 region: CSSSQDPHRQETQYF. The CDR3 nucleotides read TGCTCCAGCAGCCAAGATCCGCACAGACAAGAGACCCAGTACTTC.

This clonotype was counted between two and nine times. J is TRBJ1-2 and V is TRBV27; 7 bases line up with TRBD1. Per germline, CDR1 MNHEY and CDR2 SMNVEV (reference sequence). Trimming at V came to 3 bases and at J to 6 bases, leaving 7 bases not matched to a gene. The CDR3 length is 14 residues. The CDR3 loop reads CASSFSDRVNGYTF. The DNA for the CDR3 is TGTGCCAGCAGTTTCTCAGACAGGGTGAATGGCTACACCTTC.

This chain links TRBV7-2 with TRBJ2-7, with a weak D call TRBD2 (6 bases). The J call is in doubt because the DNA end fits TRBJ2-5 better. The CDR3 runs to 14 residues. The germline V gene encodes CDR1 SGHTA and CDR2 FQGNSA. The CDR3 DNA sequence: TGTGCCAGCAGCTTAGACACTAGCAGGGAGACCCAGTACTTC. Its translation is CASSLDTSRETQYF.

This clonotype was found many times. The V gene is TRBV7-2, the J gene TRBJ2-7; 9 bases align to TRBD1. In germline, CDR1 is SGHTA, CDR2 FQGNSA. CDR3 length: 14 residues. Germline trimming cut 7 bases from V and 3 bases from J; bases unmatched to any gene: 7. The CDR3 region is CASNLPGQGYEQYF. The CDR3 coding sequence is TGTGCCAGCAACCTCCCGGGACAGGGCTACGAGCAGTACTTC.